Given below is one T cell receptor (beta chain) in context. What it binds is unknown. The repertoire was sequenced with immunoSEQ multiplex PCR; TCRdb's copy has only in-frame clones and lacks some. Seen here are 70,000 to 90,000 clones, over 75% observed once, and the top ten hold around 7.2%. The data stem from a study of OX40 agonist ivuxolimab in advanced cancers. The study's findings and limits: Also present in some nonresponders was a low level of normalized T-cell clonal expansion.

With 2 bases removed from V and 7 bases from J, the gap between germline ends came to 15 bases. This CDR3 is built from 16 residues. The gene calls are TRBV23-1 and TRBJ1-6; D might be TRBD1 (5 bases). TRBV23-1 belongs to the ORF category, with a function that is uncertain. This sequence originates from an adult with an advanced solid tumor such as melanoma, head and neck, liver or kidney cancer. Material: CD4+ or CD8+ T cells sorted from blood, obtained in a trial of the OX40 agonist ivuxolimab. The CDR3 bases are TGCGCCAGCAGTCAAGCAATCGGGGAGGGGAATTCACCCCTCCACTTT. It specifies CASSQAIGEGNSPLHF.